The 22 T cell receptor beta chains below were found in one sample sequenced in a study of cytomegalovirus exposure and HLA in healthy donors. The PCR contained 60 Vbeta and 13 Jbeta primers. Profiling relied on immunoSEQ multiplex PCR, and the TCRdb table lists in-frame clones only, not all of them. The table lists 100,000 or so clones, approximately 77% of them singletons, with 4.9% in the top ten. Sample: PBMCs. Receptor source: a woman aged 40 to 55 in good health and CMV-seronegative.

This clone has only a few counts. The chain joins TRBV4-3 to TRBJ2-3; D possibly corresponds to TRBD2 (5 bases). The CDR3 extends over 14 amino acids. Trimming removed 1 base from V and 2 bases from J, with 7 bases in between. Germline V gene sequence: CDR1 LGHNA, CDR2 YSLEER. CDR3 residues: CASSQGLPTDTQYF. Here the CDR3 DNA reads TGCGCCAGCAGCCAAGGACTACCCACAGATACGCAGTATTTT.

The rearrangement joins TRBV19 to TRBJ1-1; D unclear. The ends were cut back, 1 base at V and 1 base at J, with 10 bases in the middle. CDR3 size: 15 residues. CDR1 is LNHDA and CDR2 is SQIVND in the germline V gene (reference sequence). The CDR3 DNA follows: TGTGCCAGTAGTATAGCCGGAGACCCGAACACTGAAGCTTTCTTT. Translation gives CASSIAGDPNTEAFF. The entire variable domain, with the rest obtained from reference TRBV19 and TRBJ1-1, is as follows: DGGITQSPKYLFRKEGQNVTLSCEQNLNHDAMYWYRQDPGQGLRLIYYSQIVNDFQKGDIAEGYSVSREKKESFPLTVTSAQKNPTAFYLCASSIAGDPNTEAFFGQGTRLTVV.

This clone was seen a handful of times. The chain has TRBV11-2 and TRBJ1-6; TRBD1 aligns across 8 bases. CDR1 and CDR2 (germline): SGHAT, FQNNGV. This CDR3 region has 16 residues. Written as DNA, the CDR3 is TGTGGTACGCGGGATCTGGGGGACAGGATTAATTCACCCCTCCACTTT. The encoded protein is CGTRDLGDRINSPLHF.

The rearrangement uses TRBV29-1 and TRBJ1-4; D gene unclear. V was trimmed by 5 bases and J by 7 bases, leaving 20 bases between them. Germline CDR1 is SQVTM and CDR2 is ANQGSEA. This CDR3 is built from 15 residues. This chain's CDR3 is CSVLGGRASSEKLFF. The CDR3 bases are TGCAGCGTTCTGGGCGGGAGAGCGTCAAGTGAAAAACTGTTTTTT.

The J gene is TRBJ2-1, the V gene TRBV4-3; D is perhaps TRBD2 (7 bases). This CDR3 spans 18 amino acids. Germline V gene lookup returns CDR1 LGHNA and CDR2 YSLEER. The V end was cut by 0 bases, the J end by 5 bases, with 20 bases between. CDR3 region: CASSQDYSGRGDDNEQFF. The CDR3, as DNA: TGCGCCAGCAGCCAAGATTATTCAGGGAGGGGGGACGACAATGAGCAGTTCTTC.

CDR3 sequence reads: CASSLGKGVNTEAFF. In DNA form, the CDR3 reads TGTGCCAGCAGCTTAGGCAAGGGGGTGAACACTGAAGCTTTCTTT. V gene TRBV7-9 combines with J gene TRBJ1-1; a weak D match, TRBD1 (6 bases). Trimming took off 1 base at V and 0 bases at J, with 9 bases between the two ends. The CDR3 spans 15 residues. The germline CDR1 and CDR2 sequences are SEHNR and FQNEAQ (reference sequence).

J is TRBJ1-5 and V is TRBV6-1; 8 bases are shared with TRBD1. J lost 8 bases, V lost 2 bases, and 5 bases had no gene match. CDR3 length: 14 residues. Germline V gives CDR1 MNHNS, CDR2 SASEGT. The chain's CDR3 is CASSELTGAKPQHF. CDR3 in DNA: TGTGCCAGCAGTGAATTGACAGGGGCGAAGCCCCAGCATTTT.

The chain uses TRBV7-8 and TRBJ1-1; TRBD1 matches at 7 bases. CDR3 length equals 13 residues. Germline V gene lookup returns CDR1 SGHVS and CDR2 FQNEAQ. V shed 3 bases, J shed 8 bases, and the junction held 6 bases outside the gene matches. CDR3 sequence (DNA): TGTGCCAGCAGCTTGTGGGTGGACAGGGAAGCTTTCTTT. Residues: CASSLWVDREAFF.

The chain has TRBV18 and TRBJ2-1; 12 nucleotides match TRBD2. The CDR3 runs to 18 residues. The V gene's germline CDR1 is KGHSH and CDR2 LQKENI. J gave up 4 bases and V 3 bases, and 10 bases lay outside the gene matches. The CDR3 coding sequence is TGTGCCAGCTCACCCCCTGGACTAGCGGGGCCTCCTTACAATGAGCAGTTCTTC. Its protein is CASSPPGLAGPPYNEQFF.

The chain uses TRBV7-9 and TRBJ1-4, with 9 positions matching TRBD1. The V segment lost 3 bases and the J segment 8 bases; nucleotides outside the gene matches: 4. There are 14 residues in the CDR3. Germline V gene sequence: CDR1 SEHNR, CDR2 FQNEAQ (reference sequence). For the CDR3, the DNA is TGTGCCAGCAGCTTGGGACAGGGAGACGAAAAACTGTTTTTT. As protein: CASSLGQGDEKLFF.

This chain links TRBV12-5 with TRBJ2-7, with 7 bases aligning to TRBD1. CDR3 size: 16 residues. V was pared by 5 bases and J by 9 bases, with 19 bases of the junction left unmatched. Germline CDR1 and CDR2: LGHNT and FRNRAP. The CDR3 is CASGLRTPGQGVSQYF. DNA for the CDR3: TGTGCTAGTGGTCTCAGAACCCCCGGGCAGGGGGTCTCGCAGTACTTC.

The chain uses TRBV2 and TRBJ2-7; D possibly corresponds to TRBD2 (7 bases). The CDR3 sequence is 15 residues long. From germline, CDR1 is SNHLY and CDR2 FYNNEI. V gave up 6 bases and J gave up 1 base, with 16 bases separating them. DNA for the CDR3: TGTGCCAGCAGCCCCATGGGGGGGGCGTCCTACGAGCAGTACTTC. This translates into CASSPMGGASYEQYF.

V and J are TRBV19 and TRBJ2-7; TRBD1 might be the D (5 bases). This CDR3 is 14 amino acids long. V was cut by 6 bases and J by 1 base, with 13 bases left in between. Germline V gene sequence: CDR1 LNHDA, CDR2 SQIVND (reference sequence). The CDR3 nucleotides are TGTGCCAGTAGCTTCTCCGGACAATCCTACGAGCAGTACTTC. Translating it yields CASSFSGQSYEQYF. Together with reference TRBV19 and TRBJ2-7, the CDR3 gives the full variable domain: DGGITQSPKYLFRKEGQNVTLSCEQNLNHDAMYWYRQDPGQGLRLIYYSQIVNDFQKGDIAEGYSVSREKKESFPLTVTSAQKNPTAFYLCASSFSGQSYEQYFGPGTRLTVT.

The chain joins TRBV5-1 to TRBJ2-5, with 8 nucleotides matching TRBD2. The CDR3 covers 16 residues. CDR1 and CDR2 (germline): SGHRS, YFSETQ. The V and J ends lost 0 bases and 5 bases, in that order; junction bases with no gene match: 9. The CDR3 DNA reads TGCGCCAGCAGCTTGGTACCCGGGGGGGCCGGGGAGACCCAGTACTTC. Translation gives CASSLVPGGAGETQYF.

This chain links TRBV19 with TRBJ1-1; 11 nucleotides match TRBD1. The CDR3 covers 13 residues. From germline, CDR1 is LNHDA and CDR2 SQIVND (reference sequence). V lost 5 bases and J lost 5; bases outside the gene matches: 1. The CDR3 DNA is TGTGCCAGTAGTTGGGACAGGGGGACTGAAGCTTTCTTT. Protein sequence: CASSWDRGTEAFF.

The sample holds a few counts of this clone. This chain connects TRBV10-2 to TRBJ2-3; 8 bases map to TRBD1. In germline, CDR1 is WSHSY, CDR2 SAAADI. Unmatched junction bases numbered 2, after V lost 5 bases and J lost 1 base. This CDR3 spans 14 amino acids. This CDR3 is CASSPTGGTDTQYF. The CDR3 nucleotides read TGCGCCAGCAGTCCGACAGGGGGCACAGATACGCAGTATTTT.

The chain couples TRBV2 to TRBJ2-1; perhaps TRBD2 as D (6 bases). Germline CDR1 and CDR2: SNHLY and FYNNEI. The CDR3 contains 15 residues. The V and J ends lost 7 bases and 6 bases respectively, with 19 bases between them. The CDR3 DNA follows: TGTGCCAGCATGTACCTAGGACTATTACTCAATGAGCAGTTCTTC. This translates into CASMYLGLLLNEQFF.

The rearrangement joins TRBV4-1 to TRBJ1-2, with 8 bases fitting TRBD1. The V gene end was trimmed by 6 bases and the J gene end by 0 bases; junction bases not matched to a gene: 6. This CDR3 is built from 15 residues. Germline CDR1 reads MGHRA; CDR2 reads YSYEKL. As DNA, the CDR3 is TGCGCCAGCAGTCCAGGACAGGGCCCTAACTATGGCTACACCTTC. Its protein product is CASSPGQGPNYGYTF.

The chain employs TRBV7-2 and TRBJ2-1, with 7 bases that match TRBD2. The J segment lost 7 bases and the V segment lost 5 bases, leaving 14 bases of the junction unmatched. Germline CDR1 reads SGHTA; CDR2 reads FQGNSA. The CDR3 loop spans 16 amino acids. The CDR3 sequence is CASSPLIGAGSNEQFF. DNA for the CDR3: TGTGCCAGCAGCCCCCTAATAGGAGCGGGGTCAAATGAGCAGTTCTTC.

The chain combines TRBV19 with TRBJ1-4; tentatively, D is TRBD1 (5 bases). Between the trimmed V and J ends, which lost 3 bases and 3 bases, there was a span of 17 bases. Germline CDR1 LNHDA, CDR2 SQIVND (reference sequence). The CDR3 runs to 17 residues. CDR3: CASSIVGLADPNEKLFF. CDR3 DNA sequence: TGTGCCAGTAGTATCGTGGGACTAGCGGATCCTAATGAAAAACTGTTTTTT. The entire variable domain, with the rest obtained from reference TRBV19 and TRBJ1-4, is as follows: DGGITQSPKYLFRKEGQNVTLSCEQNLNHDAMYWYRQDPGQGLRLIYYSQIVNDFQKGDIAEGYSVSREKKESFPLTVTSAQKNPTAFYLCASSIVGLADPNEKLFFGSGTQLSVL.

The chain joins TRBV30 to TRBJ1-1; D possibly corresponds to TRBD1 (5 bases). The CDR3 consists of 15 residues. V was pared by 3 bases and J by 2 bases, with 16 bases between. Per germline, CDR1 GTSNPN and CDR2 SVGIG (reference sequence). CDR3 amino acids: CAWRGPFESNTEAFF. The CDR3 region has the DNA TGTGCCTGGAGGGGGCCATTCGAAAGTAACACTGAAGCTTTCTTT.

This rearrangement joins TRBV7-6 to TRBJ2-7, with 8 nucleotides matching TRBD2. Germline V CDR1 and CDR2: SGHVS, FNYEAQ. V was pared by 3 bases and J by 4 bases, with 8 bases of the junction left unmatched. The length of the CDR3 is 15 residues. The CDR3 loop is CASSFVAGTVYEQYF. CDR3 bases: TGTGCCAGCAGCTTTGTAGCGGGGACTGTATACGAGCAGTACTTC. Looking up the rest from reference TRBV7-6 and TRBJ2-7 gives the full variable domain: GAGVSQSPRYKVTKRGQDVALRCDPISGHVSLYWYRQALGQGPEFLTYFNYEAQQDKSGLPNDRFSAERPEGSISTLTIQRTEQRDSAMYRCASSFVAGTVYEQYFGPGTRLTVT.